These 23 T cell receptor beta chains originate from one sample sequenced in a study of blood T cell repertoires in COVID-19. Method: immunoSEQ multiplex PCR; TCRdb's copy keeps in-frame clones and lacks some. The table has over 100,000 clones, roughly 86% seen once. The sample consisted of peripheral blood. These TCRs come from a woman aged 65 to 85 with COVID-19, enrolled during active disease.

This CDR3 reads CASSSAPTSPNQPQHF. The CDR3 DNA sequence: TGTGCCAGCAGCTCCGCCCCGACATCCCCCAATCAGCCCCAGCATTTT. V is TRBV7-2 and J is TRBJ1-5; D remains ambiguous. CDR1 SGHTA and CDR2 FQGNSA come from the germline V gene. The CDR3 is made up of 16 amino acids. V was trimmed by 4 bases and J by 3 bases, leaving 16 bases between them.

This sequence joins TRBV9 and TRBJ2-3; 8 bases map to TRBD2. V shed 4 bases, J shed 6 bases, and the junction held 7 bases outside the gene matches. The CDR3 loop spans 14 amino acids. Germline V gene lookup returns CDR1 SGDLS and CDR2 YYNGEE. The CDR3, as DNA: TGTGCCAGCAGCCCGGGACTAGACGGGGATACGCAGTATTTT. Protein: CASSPGLDGDTQYF.

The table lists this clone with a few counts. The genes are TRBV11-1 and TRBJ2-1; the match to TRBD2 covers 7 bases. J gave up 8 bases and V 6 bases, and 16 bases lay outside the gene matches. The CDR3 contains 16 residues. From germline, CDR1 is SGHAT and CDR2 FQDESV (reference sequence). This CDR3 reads CASRISGGLVYHEQFF. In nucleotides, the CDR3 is TGTGCCAGCAGGATCTCCGGAGGACTAGTTTACCATGAGCAGTTCTTC. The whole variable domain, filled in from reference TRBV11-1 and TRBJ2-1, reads EAEVAQSPRYKITEKSQAVAFWCDPISGHATLYWYRQILGQGPELLVQFQDESVVDDSQLPKDRFSAERLKGVDSTLKIQPAELGDSAMYLCASRISGGLVYHEQFFGPGTRLTVL.

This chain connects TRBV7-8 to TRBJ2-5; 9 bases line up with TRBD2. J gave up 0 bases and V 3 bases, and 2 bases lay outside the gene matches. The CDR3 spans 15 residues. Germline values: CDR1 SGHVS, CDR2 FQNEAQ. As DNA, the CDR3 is TGTGCCAGCAGCTTTGCGGGGGGGTACCAAGAGACCCAGTACTTC. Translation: CASSFAGGYQETQYF.

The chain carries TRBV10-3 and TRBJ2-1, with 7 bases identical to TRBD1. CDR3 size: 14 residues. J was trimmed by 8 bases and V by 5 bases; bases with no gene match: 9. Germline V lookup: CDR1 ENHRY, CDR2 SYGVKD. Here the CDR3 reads CAISPGQTSDEQFF. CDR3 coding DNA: TGTGCCATCAGTCCGGGACAGACAAGTGATGAGCAGTTCTTC.

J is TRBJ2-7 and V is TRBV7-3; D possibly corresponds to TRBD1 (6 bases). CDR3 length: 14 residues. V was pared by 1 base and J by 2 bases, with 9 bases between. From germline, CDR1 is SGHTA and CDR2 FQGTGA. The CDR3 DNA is TGTGCCAGCAGCTTAAAAGGGGGAGCCTACGAGCAGTACTTC. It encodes CASSLKGGAYEQYF. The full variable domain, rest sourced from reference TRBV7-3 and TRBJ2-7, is GAGVSQTPSNKVTEKGKYVELRCDPISGHTALYWYRQSLGQGPEFLIYFQGTGAADDSGLPNDRFFAVRPEGSVSTLKIQRTERGDSAVYLCASSLKGGAYEQYFGPGTRLTVT.

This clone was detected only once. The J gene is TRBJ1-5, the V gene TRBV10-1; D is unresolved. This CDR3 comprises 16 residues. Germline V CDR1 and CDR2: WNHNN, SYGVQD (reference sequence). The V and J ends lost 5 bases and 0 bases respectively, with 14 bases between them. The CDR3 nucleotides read TGCGCCAGCAGTTTTTTGGGAGGGAATAGCAATCAGCCCCAGCATTTT. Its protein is CASSFLGGNSNQPQHF.

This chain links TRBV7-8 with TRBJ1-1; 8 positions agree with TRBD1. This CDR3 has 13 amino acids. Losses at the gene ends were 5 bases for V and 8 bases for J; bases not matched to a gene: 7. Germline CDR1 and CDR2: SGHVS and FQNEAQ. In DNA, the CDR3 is TGTGCCAGCAGCCCCAAGACAGGGGCGGAAGCTTTCTTT. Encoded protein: CASSPKTGAEAFF.

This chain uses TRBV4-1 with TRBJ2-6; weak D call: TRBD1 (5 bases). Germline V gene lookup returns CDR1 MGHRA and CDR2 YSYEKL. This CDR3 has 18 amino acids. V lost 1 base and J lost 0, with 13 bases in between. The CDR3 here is CASSQVATALSGANVLTF. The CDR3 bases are TGCGCCAGCAGCCAAGTCGCGACAGCACTCTCTGGGGCCAACGTCCTGACTTTC.

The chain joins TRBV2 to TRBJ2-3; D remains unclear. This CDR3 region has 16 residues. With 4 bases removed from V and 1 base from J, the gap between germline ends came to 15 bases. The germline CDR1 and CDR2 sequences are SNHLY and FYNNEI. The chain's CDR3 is CASSATGASRTDTQYF. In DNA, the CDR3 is TGTGCCAGCAGTGCCACCGGAGCTTCTCGCACAGATACGCAGTATTTT.

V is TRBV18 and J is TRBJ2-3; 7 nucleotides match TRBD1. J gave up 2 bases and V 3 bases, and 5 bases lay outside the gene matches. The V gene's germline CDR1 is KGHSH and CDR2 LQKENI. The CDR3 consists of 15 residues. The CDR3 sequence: CASSPRQGFTDTQYF. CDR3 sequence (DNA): TGTGCCAGCTCACCCCGACAGGGATTCACAGATACGCAGTATTTT.

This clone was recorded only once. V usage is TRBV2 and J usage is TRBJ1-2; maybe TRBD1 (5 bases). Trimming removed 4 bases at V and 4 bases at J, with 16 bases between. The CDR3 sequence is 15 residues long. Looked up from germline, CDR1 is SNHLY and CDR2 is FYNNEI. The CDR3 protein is CASSVGGVTGYGYTF. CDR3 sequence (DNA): TGTGCCAGCAGTGTCGGGGGGGTCACAGGCTATGGCTACACCTTC.

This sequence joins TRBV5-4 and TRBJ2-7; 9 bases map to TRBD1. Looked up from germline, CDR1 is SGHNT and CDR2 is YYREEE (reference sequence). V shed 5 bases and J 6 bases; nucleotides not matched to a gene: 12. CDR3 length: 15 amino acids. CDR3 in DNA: TGTGCCAGCAGTCGACCGGGACAGGGAAAGGGCGAGCAGTACTTC. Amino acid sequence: CASSRPGQGKGEQYF.

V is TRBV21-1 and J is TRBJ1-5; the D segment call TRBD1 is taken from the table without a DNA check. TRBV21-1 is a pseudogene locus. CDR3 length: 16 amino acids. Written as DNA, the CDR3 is TGTGCCAGCAGCAAATGCCCCCAGGGCGGCAATCAGCCCCAGCATTTT. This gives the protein CASSKCPQGGNQPQHF.

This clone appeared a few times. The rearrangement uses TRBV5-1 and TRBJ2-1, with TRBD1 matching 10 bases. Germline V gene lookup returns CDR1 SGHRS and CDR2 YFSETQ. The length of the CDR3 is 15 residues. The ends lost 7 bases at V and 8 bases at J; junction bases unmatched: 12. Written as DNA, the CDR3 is TGCGCCAGCGAACCGACAGGGGGCTTTCGGTATGAGCAGTTCTTC. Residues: CASEPTGGFRYEQFF.

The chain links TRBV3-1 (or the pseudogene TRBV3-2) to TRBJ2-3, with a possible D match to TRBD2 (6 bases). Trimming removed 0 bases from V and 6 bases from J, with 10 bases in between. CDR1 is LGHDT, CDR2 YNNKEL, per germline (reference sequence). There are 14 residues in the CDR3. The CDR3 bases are TGTGCCAGCAGCCAAGATCGGGGGTTGGATACGCAGTATTTT. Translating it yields CASSQDRGLDTQYF.

The CDR3 is CASSSPTGGKGYTF. CDR3 DNA sequence: TGTGCCAGCAGTTCCCCGACAGGGGGCAAGGGCTACACCTTC. The chain uses TRBV28 and TRBJ1-2; 10 positions match TRBD1. This CDR3 is 14 amino acids long. Per germline, CDR1 MDHEN and CDR2 SYDVKM. Trimming took 4 bases from V and 8 from J; bases not matched to a gene: 7.

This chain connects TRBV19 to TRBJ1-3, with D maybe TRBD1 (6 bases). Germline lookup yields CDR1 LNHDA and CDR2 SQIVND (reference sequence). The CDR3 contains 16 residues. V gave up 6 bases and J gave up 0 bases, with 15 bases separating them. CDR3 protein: CASSQQGFLSGNTIYF. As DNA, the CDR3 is TGTGCCAGTAGCCAACAGGGCTTCCTCTCTGGAAACACCATATATTTT.

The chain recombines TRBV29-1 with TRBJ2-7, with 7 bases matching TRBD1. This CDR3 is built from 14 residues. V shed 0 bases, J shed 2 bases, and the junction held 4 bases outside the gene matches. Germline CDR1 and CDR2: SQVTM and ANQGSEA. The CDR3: CSVEERDSPYEQYF. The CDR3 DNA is TGCAGCGTTGAAGAACGGGACAGTCCCTACGAGCAGTACTTC.

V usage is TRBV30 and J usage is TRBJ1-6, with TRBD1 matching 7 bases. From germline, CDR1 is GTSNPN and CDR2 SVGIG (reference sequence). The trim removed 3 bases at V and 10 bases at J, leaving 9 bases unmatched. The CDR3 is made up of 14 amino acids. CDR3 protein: CAWRPGQQMSPLHF. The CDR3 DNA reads TGTGCCTGGAGACCGGGACAGCAGATGTCACCCCTCCACTTT.

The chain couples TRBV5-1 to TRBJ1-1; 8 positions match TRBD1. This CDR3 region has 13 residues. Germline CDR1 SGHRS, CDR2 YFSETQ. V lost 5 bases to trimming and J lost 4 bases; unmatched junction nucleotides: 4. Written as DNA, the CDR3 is TGCGCCAGCAGACCTACAGGGGGCACTGAAGCTTTCTTT. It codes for CASRPTGGTEAFF.

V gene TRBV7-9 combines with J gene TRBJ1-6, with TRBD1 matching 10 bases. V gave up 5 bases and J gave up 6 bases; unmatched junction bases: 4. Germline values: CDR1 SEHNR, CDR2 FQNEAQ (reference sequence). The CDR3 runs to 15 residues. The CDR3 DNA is TGTGCCAGCAGCCCGAGGACAGGGGGTAATTCACCCCTCCACTTT. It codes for CASSPRTGGNSPLHF.

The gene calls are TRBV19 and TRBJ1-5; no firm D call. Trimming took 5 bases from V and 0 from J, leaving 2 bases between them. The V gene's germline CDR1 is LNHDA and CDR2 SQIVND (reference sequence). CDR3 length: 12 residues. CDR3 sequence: CASSYSNQPQHF. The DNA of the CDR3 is TGTGCCAGTAGTTATAGCAATCAGCCCCAGCATTTT.